This T cell receptor (beta chain) was retrieved from a study of blood T cell repertoires in COVID-19. Clones were read by immunoSEQ multiplex PCR, and TCRdb kept only the in-frame ones, dropping some. This table holds 51,000 or so clones, roughly 89% found once. Specimen: peripheral blood. The origin of this receptor is a man older than 75 with active or convalescent COVID-19.

DNA of the CDR3: TGTGCCAGCAGTTTGGCCCGGACAGGGAGTAACTACGAGCAGTACTTC. Its translation is CASSLARTGSNYEQYF. The chain carries TRBV27 and TRBJ2-7, with 8 bases fitting TRBD1. The germline CDR1 and CDR2 sequences are MNHEY and SMNVEV (reference sequence). CDR3 length: 16 amino acids. V gave up 3 bases and J gave up 3 bases; unmatched junction bases: 10.